The T cell receptor beta chain under discussion was sequenced for a study of shared clonotypes between healthy human individuals. Trimming stripped 4 bases from V and 5 bases from J, with 12 bases between. The CDR3 covers 14 residues. CDR1 is LNHDA, CDR2 SQIVND, per germline (reference sequence). Genomic DNA of every subset was divided equally among multiple immunoSEQ plates. Around 30,000 T cell genomes, or approximately 190 ng DNA, went into the sorted-subset replicate PCRs. Sequenced by immunoSEQ multiplex PCR; TCRdb stores in-frame clones only, minus some. Seen here are some 2,500,000 clones, 93% observed once, and the top ten hold approximately 0.37%.

The sequence was collected from a man between 18 and 35 years old in good health. Some clones in this sample may be carry-over from other donors' samples. The rearrangement joins TRBV19 to TRBJ1-5; the D gene is possibly TRBD1 (5 bases). The sample taken for sequencing was naive CD4+ T cells from PBMCs. Subset meaning: CD45RA+ positively selected. The CDR3 loop is CASSRDGRYQPQHF. Written as DNA, the CDR3 is TGTGCCAGTAGTAGGGACGGAAGATATCAGCCCCAGCATTTT. Based on the CDR3 plus reference TRBV19 and TRBJ1-5, the full variable domain is DGGITQSPKYLFRKEGQNVTLSCEQNLNHDAMYWYRQDPGQGLRLIYYSQIVNDFQKGDIAEGYSVSREKKESFPLTVTSAQKNPTAFYLCASSRDGRYQPQHFGDGTRLSIL.